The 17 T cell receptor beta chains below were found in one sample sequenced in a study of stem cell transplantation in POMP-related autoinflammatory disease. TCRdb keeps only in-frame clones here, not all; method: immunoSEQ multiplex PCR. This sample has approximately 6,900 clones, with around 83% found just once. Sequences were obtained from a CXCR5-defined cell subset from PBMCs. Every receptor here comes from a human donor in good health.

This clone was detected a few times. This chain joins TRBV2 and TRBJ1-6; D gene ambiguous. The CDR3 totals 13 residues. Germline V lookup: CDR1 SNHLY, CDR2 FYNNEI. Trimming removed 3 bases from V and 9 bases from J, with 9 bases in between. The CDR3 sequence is CASSESQPSPLHF. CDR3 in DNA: TGTGCCAGCAGTGAGAGTCAACCTTCACCCCTCCACTTT.

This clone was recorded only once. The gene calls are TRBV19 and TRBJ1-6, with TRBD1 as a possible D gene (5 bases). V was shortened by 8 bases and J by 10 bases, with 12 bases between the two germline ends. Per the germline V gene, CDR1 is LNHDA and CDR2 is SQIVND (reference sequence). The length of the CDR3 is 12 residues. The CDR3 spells CASGVGDSPLHF. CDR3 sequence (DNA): TGTGCCAGTGGGGTGGGGGACTCACCCCTCCACTTT.

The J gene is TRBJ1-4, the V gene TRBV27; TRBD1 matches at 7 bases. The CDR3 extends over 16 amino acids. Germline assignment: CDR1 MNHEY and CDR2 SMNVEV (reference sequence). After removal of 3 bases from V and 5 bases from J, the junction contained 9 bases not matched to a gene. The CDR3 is CASSFTVTGRNEKLFF. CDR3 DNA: TGTGCCAGCAGTTTCACAGTGACAGGGCGAAATGAAAAACTGTTTTTT.

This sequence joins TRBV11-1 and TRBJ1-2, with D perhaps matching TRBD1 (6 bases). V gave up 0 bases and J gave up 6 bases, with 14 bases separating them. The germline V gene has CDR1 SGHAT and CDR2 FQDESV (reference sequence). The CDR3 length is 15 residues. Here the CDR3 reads CASSLARTEADGYTF. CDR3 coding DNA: TGTGCCAGCAGCTTAGCAAGGACAGAAGCGGATGGCTACACCTTC.

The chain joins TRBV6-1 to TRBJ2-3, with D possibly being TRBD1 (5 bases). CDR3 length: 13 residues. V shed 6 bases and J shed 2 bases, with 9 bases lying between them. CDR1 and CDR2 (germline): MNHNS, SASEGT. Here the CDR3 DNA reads TGTGCCAGCAGCGACAGTCTCACAGATACGCAGTATTTT. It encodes CASSDSLTDTQYF.

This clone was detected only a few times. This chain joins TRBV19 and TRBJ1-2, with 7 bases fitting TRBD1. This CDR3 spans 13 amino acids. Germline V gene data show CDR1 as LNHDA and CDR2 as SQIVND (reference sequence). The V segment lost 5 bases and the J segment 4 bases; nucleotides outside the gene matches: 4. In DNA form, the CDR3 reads TGTGCCAGTAGTTTGACAGGGACCTATGGCTACACCTTC. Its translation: CASSLTGTYGYTF.

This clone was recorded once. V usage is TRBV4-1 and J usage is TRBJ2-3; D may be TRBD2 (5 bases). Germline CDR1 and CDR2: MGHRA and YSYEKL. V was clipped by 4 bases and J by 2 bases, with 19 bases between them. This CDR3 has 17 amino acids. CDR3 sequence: CASSPIWRTTDTDTQYF. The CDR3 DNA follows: TGCGCCAGCAGCCCGATCTGGAGGACCACAGACACAGATACGCAGTATTTT.

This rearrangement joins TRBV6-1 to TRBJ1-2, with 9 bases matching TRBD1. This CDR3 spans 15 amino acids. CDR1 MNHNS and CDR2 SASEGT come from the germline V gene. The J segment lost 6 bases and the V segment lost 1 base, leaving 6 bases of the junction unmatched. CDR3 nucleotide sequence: TGTGCCAGCAGTGAAGTAGACAGGGGGATAAATGGCTACACCTTC. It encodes CASSEVDRGINGYTF.

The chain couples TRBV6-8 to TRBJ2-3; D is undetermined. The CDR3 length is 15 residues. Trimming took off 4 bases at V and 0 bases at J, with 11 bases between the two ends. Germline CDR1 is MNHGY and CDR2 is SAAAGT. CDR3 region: CASSSTKTSTDTQYF. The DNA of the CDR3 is TGTGCCAGCAGTTCGACGAAAACTAGCACAGATACGCAGTATTTT.

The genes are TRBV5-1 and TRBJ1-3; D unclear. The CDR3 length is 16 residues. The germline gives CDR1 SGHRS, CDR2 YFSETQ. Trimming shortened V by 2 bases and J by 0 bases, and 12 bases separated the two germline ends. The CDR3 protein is CASSFGPPSSGNTIYF. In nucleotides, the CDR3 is TGCGCCAGCAGCTTTGGACCGCCGAGCTCTGGAAACACCATATATTTT.

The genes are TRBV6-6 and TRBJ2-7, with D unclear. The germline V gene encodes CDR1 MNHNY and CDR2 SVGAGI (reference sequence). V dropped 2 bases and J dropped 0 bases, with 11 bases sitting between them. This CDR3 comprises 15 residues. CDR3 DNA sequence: TGTGCCAGCAGTTACAGGCAACCGGGCTCCTACGAGCAGTACTTC. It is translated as CASSYRQPGSYEQYF.

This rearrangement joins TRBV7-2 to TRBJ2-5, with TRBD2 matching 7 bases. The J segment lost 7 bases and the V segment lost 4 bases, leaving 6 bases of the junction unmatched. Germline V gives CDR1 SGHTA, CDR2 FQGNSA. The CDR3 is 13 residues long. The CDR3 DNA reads TGTGCCAGCAGCTCCGTTCCGGGGGGGACCCAGTACTTC. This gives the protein CASSSVPGGTQYF.

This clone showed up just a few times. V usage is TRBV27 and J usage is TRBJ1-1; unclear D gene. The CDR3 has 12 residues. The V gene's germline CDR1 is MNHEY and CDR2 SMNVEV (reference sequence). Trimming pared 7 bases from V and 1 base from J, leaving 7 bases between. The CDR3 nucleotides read TGTGCCAGCACCGGGCGGAACACTGAAGCTTTCTTT. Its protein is CASTGRNTEAFF.

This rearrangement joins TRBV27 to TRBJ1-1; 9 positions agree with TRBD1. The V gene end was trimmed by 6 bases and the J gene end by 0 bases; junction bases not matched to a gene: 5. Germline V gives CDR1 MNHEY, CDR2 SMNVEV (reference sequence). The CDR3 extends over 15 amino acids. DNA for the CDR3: TGTGCCAGCAGACGCAGGACAGGGGTGAACACTGAAGCTTTCTTT. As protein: CASRRRTGVNTEAFF.

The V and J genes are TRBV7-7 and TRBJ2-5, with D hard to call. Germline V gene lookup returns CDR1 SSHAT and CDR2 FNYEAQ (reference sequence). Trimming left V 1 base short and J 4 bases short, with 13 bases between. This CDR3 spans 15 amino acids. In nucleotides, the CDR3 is TGTGCCAGCAGCTTAGAGGTCTCCCGGTTAGAGACCCAGTACTTC. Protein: CASSLEVSRLETQYF.

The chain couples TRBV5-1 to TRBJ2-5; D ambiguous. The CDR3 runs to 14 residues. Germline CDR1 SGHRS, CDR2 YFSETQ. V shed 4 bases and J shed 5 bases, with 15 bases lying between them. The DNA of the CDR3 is TGCGCCAGCAGCACTACCGATGGGGTGGAGACCCAGTACTTC. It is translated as CASSTTDGVETQYF.

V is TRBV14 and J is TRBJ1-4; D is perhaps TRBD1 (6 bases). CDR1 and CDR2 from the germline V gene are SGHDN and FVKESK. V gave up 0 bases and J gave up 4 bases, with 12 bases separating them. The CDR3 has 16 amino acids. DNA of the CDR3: TGTGCCAGCAGCCAAGATTACGGACAGCTTAATGAAAAACTGTTTTTT. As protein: CASSQDYGQLNEKLFF.